The following is a T cell receptor beta chain sequence with its context. From the PCR reads, TCRdb called clonotypes with MiXCR, one entry per CDR3 protein. The repertoire consists of around 480,000 distinct CDR3 sequences, with around 23% occurring once and the leading ten covering roughly 0.77%. This specimen belongs to a study of molecular identifiers for immune sequencing clone quantification. The CDR3 runs 14 residues. The J segment lost 8 bases and the V segment lost 0 bases, leaving 2 bases of the junction unmatched. Germline loops: CDR1 LNHNV, CDR2 YYDKDF (reference sequence). The chain recombines TRBV15 with TRBJ2-1; TRBD1 agrees at 9 bases. Sequencing was done on a sample of naive CD8+ T cells from blood, with Jurkat cell RNA spiked in. Noted subset: FACS-sorted CD8+CD4-CCR7+CD45RA+ naive T cells. This receptor was identified in a human donor in good health. Some libraries in this study had Jurkat cell RNA spiked in. Here the CDR3 reads CATSRETGGDEQFF. CDR3 bases: TGTGCCACCAGCAGAGAAACAGGGGGCGATGAGCAGTTCTTC.